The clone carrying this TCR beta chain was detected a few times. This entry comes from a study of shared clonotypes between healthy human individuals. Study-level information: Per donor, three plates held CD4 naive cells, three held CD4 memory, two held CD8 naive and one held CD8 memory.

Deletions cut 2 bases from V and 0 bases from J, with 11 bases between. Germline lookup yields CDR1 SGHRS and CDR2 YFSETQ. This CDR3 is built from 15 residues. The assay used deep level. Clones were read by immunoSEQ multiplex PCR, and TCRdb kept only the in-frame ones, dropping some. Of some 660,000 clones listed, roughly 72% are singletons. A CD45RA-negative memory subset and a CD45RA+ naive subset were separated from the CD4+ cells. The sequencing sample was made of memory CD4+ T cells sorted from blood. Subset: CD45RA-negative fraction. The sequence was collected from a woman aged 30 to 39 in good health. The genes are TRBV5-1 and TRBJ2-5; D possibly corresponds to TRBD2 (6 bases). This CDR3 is CASSLGGANQETQYF. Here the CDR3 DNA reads TGCGCCAGCAGCTTAGGAGGGGCCAACCAAGAGACCCAGTACTTC.